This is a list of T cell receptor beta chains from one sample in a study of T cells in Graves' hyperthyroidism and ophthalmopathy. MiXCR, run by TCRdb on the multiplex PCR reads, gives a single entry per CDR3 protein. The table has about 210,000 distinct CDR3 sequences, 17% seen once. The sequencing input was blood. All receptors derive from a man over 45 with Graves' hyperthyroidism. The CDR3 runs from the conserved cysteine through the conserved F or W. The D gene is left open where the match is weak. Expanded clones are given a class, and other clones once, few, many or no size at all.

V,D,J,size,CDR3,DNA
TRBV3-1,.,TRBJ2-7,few,CASSQAQAQYF,TGTGCCAGCAGCCAAGCTCAAGCGCAGTACTTC
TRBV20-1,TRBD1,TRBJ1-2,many,CSARDPGPGGHYGYTF,TGCAGTGCTAGAGATCCGGGACCAGGGGGCCACTATGGCTACACCTTC
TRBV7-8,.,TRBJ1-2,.,CASSLLAGDSNYGYTF,TGTGCCAGCAGCTTATTGGCAGGGGACTCTAACTATGGCTACACCTTC
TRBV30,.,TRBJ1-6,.,CAWTLAGAGDSPLHF,TGTGCCTGGACCCTCGCGGGAGCGGGGGATTCACCCCTCCACTTT
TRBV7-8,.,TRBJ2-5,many,CASSLARGQTQYF,TGTGCCAGCAGCTTAGCAAGGGGTCAGACCCAGTACTTC
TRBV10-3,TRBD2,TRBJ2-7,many,CAIRGFGTSGGEQYF,TGTGCCATCAGGGGCTTTGGTACTAGCGGGGGAGAGCAGTACTTC
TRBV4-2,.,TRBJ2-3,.,CASSQVLYMTDTQYF,TGTGCCAGCAGCCAAGTTTTATATATGACAGATACGCAGTATTTT
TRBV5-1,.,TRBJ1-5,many,CASSLEGGYSNQPQHF,TGCGCCAGCAGCTTGGAAGGAGGGTATAGCAATCAGCCCCAGCATTTT
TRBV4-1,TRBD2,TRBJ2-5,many,CASSQASGRQETQYF,TGCGCCAGCAGCCAAGCTAGCGGGAGGCAAGAGACCCAGTACTTC
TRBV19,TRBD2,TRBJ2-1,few,CASSIVASGSYEQFF,TGTGCCAGTAGTATTGTGGCTAGCGGGAGTTATGAGCAGTTCTTC
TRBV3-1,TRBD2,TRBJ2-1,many,CASSQDGGLAGYNEQFF,TGTGCCAGCAGCCAGGACGGGGGACTAGCGGGCTACAATGAGCAGTTCTTC
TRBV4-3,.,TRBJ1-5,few,CASSQGKWTGRTGQPQHF,TGCGCCAGCAGCCAAGGTAAATGGACCGGACGCACGGGGCAGCCCCAGCATTTT
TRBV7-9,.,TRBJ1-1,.,CASSSGGGATEAFF,TGTGCCAGCAGCTCGGGGGGGGGGGCTACTGAAGCTTTCTTT